This is a list of T cell receptor beta chains from one sample in a study of human thymus T cells. The assay was immunoSEQ multiplex PCR, and TCRdb's table has in-frame clones only and misses some. This repertoire shows around 130,000 clones, more than 90% found once; its top ten account for roughly 0.024%. Sequencing was carried out using thymus tissue. These receptors originate from a boy in the first two years of life with a congenital heart defect but otherwise immunologically healthy. Each CDR3 is given with its conserved first and last residue. Each record gives: V gene, J gene, D gene, clone size, CDR3 protein, CDR3 DNA. The D gene is left open where the match is weak. For some rows the clone size is stated as once, few or many, or as a class when expanded; others skip it.

TRBV4-1	TRBJ1-1	NA	once	CASSPAPGGNTEAFF	TGCGCCAGCAGCCCAGCCCCGGGGGGGAACACTGAAGCTTTCTTT
TRBV4-1	TRBJ1-2	NA	NA	CASSPGARSPSYGYTF	TGCGCCAGCAGCCCGGGGGCACGCAGCCCTTCCTATGGCTACACCTTC
TRBV9	TRBJ1-2	NA	NA	CASSVASGFYGYTF	TGTGCCAGCAGCGTAGCTTCAGGATTCTATGGCTACACCTTC
TRBV7-8	TRBJ2-1	NA	NA	CASSLDSYNEQFF	TGTGCCAGCAGCTTAGACTCCTACAATGAGCAGTTCTTC
TRBV28	TRBJ2-2	TRBD1	NA	CASSFPAGQGNTGELFF	TGTGCCAGCAGTTTCCCAGCCGGACAGGGGAACACCGGGGAGCTGTTTTTT
TRBV28	TRBJ1-6	NA	NA	CASSLPRVYNSPLHF	TGTGCCAGCAGTTTACCCAGAGTCTATAATTCACCCCTCCACTTT
TRBV7-3	TRBJ2-1	NA	NA	CASSLGPPFNEQFF	TGTGCCAGCAGCTTAGGTCCCCCTTTCAATGAGCAGTTCTTC
TRBV5-4	TRBJ1-5	TRBD1	NA	CASRFGQGSQPQHF	TGTGCCAGCAGGTTCGGACAGGGTAGTCAGCCCCAGCATTTT
TRBV5-6	TRBJ1-6	NA	NA	CASSFCGGGVYSPLHF	TGTGCCAGCAGCTTTTGTGGGGGGGGAGTCTATTCACCCCTCCACTTT
TRBV5-1	TRBJ2-7	TRBD2	NA	CASSLTPPGLYNEQYF	TGCGCCAGCAGCTTAACCCCGCCGGGACTATATAACGAGCAGTACTTC
TRBV4-1	TRBJ2-1	NA	NA	CASSQETSRGANKFF	TGCGCCAGCAGCCAAGAAACGAGTCGGGGGGCGAACAAGTTCTTC
TRBV13	TRBJ2-3	TRBD2	NA	CASSSDRRGEGDTQYF	TGTGCCAGCAGCTCTGATCGGCGGGGGGAAGGAGATACGCAGTATTTT
TRBV27	TRBJ1-6	NA	NA	CASSLEGDNDNSPLHF	TGTGCCAGCAGTTTAGAGGGGGATAACGATAATTCACCCCTCCACTTT
TRBV9	TRBJ1-2	NA	NA	CASSVVGNGYTF	TGTGCCAGCAGCGTAGTAGGGAATGGCTACACCTTC
TRBV27	TRBJ2-3	NA	NA	CASRYPSNPGGGTDTQYF	TGTGCCAGCAGATACCCCTCAAATCCAGGGGGGGGAACAGATACGCAGTATTTT
TRBV28	TRBJ2-6	NA	NA	CASSEESGANVLTF	TGTGCCAGCAGTGAGGAGTCTGGGGCCAACGTCCTGACTTTC
TRBV19	TRBJ2-7	NA	NA	CASSNRDPTYEQYF	TGTGCCAGTAGTAATAGGGACCCCACCTACGAGCAGTACTTC
TRBV6-5	TRBJ2-1	NA	NA	CAAKGGPHNEQFF	TGTGCCGCCAAGGGGGGGCCACACAATGAGCAGTTCTTC